The clone carrying this T cell receptor (beta chain) was seen just once. The antigen is unknown. Germline V gene data show CDR1 as SGHTA and CDR2 as FQGNSA. V was clipped by 1 base and J by 7 bases; unmatched bases: 7. The CDR3 runs to 15 residues. The data were taken from a study of OX40 agonist ivuxolimab in advanced cancers. Whole-study context: Patients got intravenous ivuxolimab at 0.01 to 10 mg/kg every 2 weeks.

General observations from the study: Partial responders at 0.1-3.0 mg/kg showed near-lowest clonal expansion.

Libraries were prepared by immunoSEQ multiplex PCR; TCRdb keeps only in-frame clonotypes and omits some of them. The table records 4,500 to 7,000 clones, approximately 74% of them present only once. The source was CD4+ or CD8+ T cells sorted from blood, collected in a trial of the OX40 agonist ivuxolimab. J is TRBJ2-1 and V is TRBV7-2; 7 nucleotides match TRBD1. This TCR was recovered from an adult with an advanced solid tumor such as melanoma, head and neck, liver or kidney cancer. For the CDR3, the DNA is TGTGCCAGCAGCTTAGTGACAGGGAAAAAGAATGAGCAGTTCTTC. Protein: CASSLVTGKKNEQFF.